These 14 T cell receptor beta chains came from one sample sequenced in a study of glioma-infiltrating T cells. Using RNA template, CDR3s of TCR alpha and beta were amplified with iRepertoire arm-PCR. MiXCR, applied by TCRdb to the multiplex PCR reads, yields one record per CDR3 protein. The data hold under 150,000 distinct CDR3 sequences, with around 40% observed a single time. What was sequenced was glioma tissue, nonneoplastic brain tissue, or PBMCs (not recorded which). The receptors originated from a human donor with low-grade glioma or glioblastoma, undergoing nonglioma brain surgery, or in good health (not recorded which).

This clonotype was seen only a few times. The chain links TRBV6-1 to TRBJ2-7; 8 nucleotides match TRBD2. V lost 7 bases, J lost 4 bases, and 6 bases stayed unmatched. CDR3 length: 13 amino acids. Germline CDR1 reads MNHNS; CDR2 reads SASEGT. This chain's CDR3 is CASTRGGNYEQYF. DNA of the CDR3: TGTGCCAGCACCCGGGGGGGGAATTACGAGCAGTACTTC.

The table lists this clonotype with a few counts. The rearrangement uses TRBV20-1 and TRBJ2-5; D might be TRBD1 or TRBD2, each matching 5 bases. Trimming pared 0 bases from V and 2 bases from J, leaving 10 bases between. This CDR3 is 14 amino acids long. Germline values: CDR1 DFQATT, CDR2 SNEGSKA (reference sequence). In DNA form, the CDR3 reads TGCAGTGCTAGAGATTGGGGACGGCAAGAGACCCAGTACTTC. Translation gives CSARDWGRQETQYF.

This rearrangement joins TRBV18 to TRBJ1-2; possibly TRBD1 for D (6 bases). This CDR3 region has 14 residues. Germline values: CDR1 KGHSH, CDR2 LQKENI. V was trimmed by 6 bases and J by 3 bases, leaving 14 bases between them. The CDR3 bases are TGTGCCAGCTCCCGCCGACAGGCAGACTATGGCTACACCTTC. Protein: CASSRRQADYGYTF. Drawing the rest from reference TRBV18 and TRBJ1-2, the complete variable domain is NAGVMQNPRHLVRRRGQEARLRCSPMKGHSHVYWYRQLPEEGLKFMVYLQKENIIDESGMPKERFSAEFPKEGPSILRIQQVVRGDSAAYFCASSRRQADYGYTFGSGTRLTVV.

The rearrangement uses TRBV10-3 and TRBJ1-5; D ambiguous. Germline values: CDR1 ENHRY, CDR2 SYGVKD. The CDR3 totals 12 residues. Trimming left V 3 bases short and J 4 bases short, with 4 bases between. CDR3 sequence: CAISDPNQPQHF. CDR3 in DNA: TGTGCCATCAGTGACCCTAATCAGCCCCAGCATTTT.

J is TRBJ2-1 and V is TRBV7-9, with D unresolved. The CDR3 totals 13 residues. The germline V and J ends were trimmed by 6 bases and 10 bases, with 16 bases remaining between them. Germline V gene sequence: CDR1 SEHNR, CDR2 FQNEAQ (reference sequence). Here the CDR3 reads CASRFGPLEEQFF. The DNA of the CDR3 is TGTGCCAGCAGATTCGGGCCCCTAGAAGAGCAGTTCTTC.

This clonotype was detected a few times. The gene calls are TRBV6-1 and TRBJ1-1, with 9 bases fitting TRBD1. This CDR3 is built from 13 residues. V shed 4 bases and J 3 bases; nucleotides not matched to a gene: 0. Germline values: CDR1 MNHNS, CDR2 SASEGT. In DNA form, the CDR3 reads TGTGCCAGCAGTGGACAGGGGGACACTGAAGCTTTCTTT. Its translation: CASSGQGDTEAFF.

This chain joins TRBV20-1 and TRBJ2-1; D is perhaps TRBD2 (6 bases). Trimming cost V 0 bases and J 6 bases, with 12 bases left between them. The CDR3 consists of 14 residues. The germline CDR1 and CDR2 sequences are DFQATT and SNEGSKA (reference sequence). The CDR3 DNA follows: TGCAGTGCTAGAGATCATCGGGGGAGCAATGAGCAGTTCTTC. Translated: CSARDHRGSNEQFF.

This chain uses TRBV18 with TRBJ2-1; no reliable D call. Looked up from germline, CDR1 is KGHSH and CDR2 is LQKENI. The CDR3 totals 13 residues. Trimming took 2 bases from V and 9 from J, leaving 11 bases between them. CDR3 residues: CASSPSLNSEQFF. CDR3 bases: TGTGCCAGCTCACCATCCCTCAACAGTGAGCAGTTCTTC.

The chain combines TRBV6-5 with TRBJ2-3; D gene uncertain. With 0 bases removed from V and 2 bases from J, the gap between germline ends came to 9 bases. The germline V gene has CDR1 MNHEY and CDR2 SVGAGI. This CDR3 spans 15 amino acids. As DNA, the CDR3 is TGTGCCAGCAGTTACTCGCGCGGCGCCACAGATACGCAGTATTTT. As protein: CASSYSRGATDTQYF.

A note on this clonotype: This may stem from a read error, because a much larger clone lies one nucleotide away. The chain employs TRBV15 and TRBJ1-1; D not certain. Germline values: CDR1 LNHNV, CDR2 YYDKDF (reference sequence). This CDR3 is built from 12 residues. The CDR3 spells CATRRGVTEAFF. The CDR3 bases are TGTGCCACCAGGAGAGGAGTTACTGAAGCTTTCTTT.

The rearrangement joins TRBV7-9 to TRBJ2-1, with 12 bases lining up with TRBD2. The CDR3 runs to 16 residues. Looked up from germline, CDR1 is SEHNR and CDR2 is FQNEAQ (reference sequence). J gave up 4 bases and V 5 bases, and 6 bases lay outside the gene matches. CDR3 sequence: CASSATGTSGYNEQFF. The CDR3 DNA sequence: TGTGCCAGCAGCGCCACCGGGACTAGCGGGTACAATGAGCAGTTCTTC.

The chain is built from TRBV12-3 or TRBV12-4 and TRBJ2-3; D is unclear. The length of the CDR3 is 15 residues. V lost 2 bases and J 6 bases, leaving 15 bases between the germline ends. CDR3 bases: TGTGCCAGCAGTTTATCTAGGGCAGTTCGGGATACGCAGTATTTT. Encoded protein: CASSLSRAVRDTQYF.

The chain employs TRBV2 and TRBJ1-2; the D is unclear. Germline values: CDR1 SNHLY, CDR2 FYNNEI. The CDR3 loop spans 15 amino acids. Trimming pared 6 bases from V and 6 bases from J, leaving 20 bases between. Written as DNA, the CDR3 is TGTGCCAGCAGACCAGGACGGAGAGTGATAAATGGCTACACCTTC. This codes for CASRPGRRVINGYTF.

This clonotype was detected only a few times. This sequence joins TRBV10-2 and TRBJ2-3; TRBD1 matches 7 bases. J gave up 4 bases and V 9 bases, and 4 bases lay outside the gene matches. Germline V CDR1 and CDR2: WSHSY, SAAADI. The CDR3 runs to 12 residues. The CDR3 nucleotides read TGCGCCAGTACCCAGGGGGCAGATACGCAGTATTTT. It codes for CASTQGADTQYF.